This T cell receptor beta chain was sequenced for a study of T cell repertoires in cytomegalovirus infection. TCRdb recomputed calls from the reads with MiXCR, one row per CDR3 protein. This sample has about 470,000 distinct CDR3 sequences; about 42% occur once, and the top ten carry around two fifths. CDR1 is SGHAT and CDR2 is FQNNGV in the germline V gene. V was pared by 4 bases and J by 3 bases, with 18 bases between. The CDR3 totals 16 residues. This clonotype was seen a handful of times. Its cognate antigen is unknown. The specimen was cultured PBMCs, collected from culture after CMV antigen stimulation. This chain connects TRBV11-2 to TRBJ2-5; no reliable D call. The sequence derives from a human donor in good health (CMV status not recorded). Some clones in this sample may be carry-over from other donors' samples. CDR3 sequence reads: CASSYHGLQVKETQYF. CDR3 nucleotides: TGTGCCAGCAGCTACCACGGGCTACAAGTGAAAGAGACCCAGTACTTC. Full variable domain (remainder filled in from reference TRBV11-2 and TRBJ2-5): EAGVAQSPRYKIIEKRQSVAFWCNPISGHATLYWYQQILGQGPKLLIQFQNNGVVDDSQLPKDRFSAERLKGVDSTLKIQPAKLEDSAVYLCASSYHGLQVKETQYFGPGTRLLVL.